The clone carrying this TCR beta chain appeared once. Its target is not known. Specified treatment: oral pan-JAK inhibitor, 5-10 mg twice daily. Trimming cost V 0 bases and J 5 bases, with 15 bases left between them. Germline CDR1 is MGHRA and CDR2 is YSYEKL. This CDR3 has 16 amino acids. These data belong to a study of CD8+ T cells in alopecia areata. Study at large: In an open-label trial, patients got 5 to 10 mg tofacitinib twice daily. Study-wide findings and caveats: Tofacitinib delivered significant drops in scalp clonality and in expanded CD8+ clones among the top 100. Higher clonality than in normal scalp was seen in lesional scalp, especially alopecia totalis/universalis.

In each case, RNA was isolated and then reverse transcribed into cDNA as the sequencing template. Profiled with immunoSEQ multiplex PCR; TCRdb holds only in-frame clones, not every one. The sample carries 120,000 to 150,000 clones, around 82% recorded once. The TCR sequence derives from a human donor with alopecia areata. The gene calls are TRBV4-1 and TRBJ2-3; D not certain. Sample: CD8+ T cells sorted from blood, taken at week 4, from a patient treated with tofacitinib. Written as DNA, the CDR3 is TGCGCCAGCAGCCAAGAAGAGCGTTCCCCGGGAGATACGCAGTATTTT. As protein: CASSQEERSPGDTQYF.